This is a list of T cell receptor beta chains from one sample in a study of cytotoxic CD8 clonotypes in ibrutinib-treated CLL. Data came from immunoSEQ multiplex PCR; TCRdb stores just in-frame clones and leaves some out. The profile shows about 160,000 clones, approximately 77% of them singletons. Sequenced here: PBMCs, sampled after 12 months of ibrutinib treatment. The receptors originated from a human donor with chronic lymphocytic leukemia. The CDR3 runs from the conserved cysteine through the conserved F or W. The D gene is left open where the match is weak. The size field is filled for only some rows; it gives once, few, many or a size class.

CASSQRYVAGNTIYF TRBV13 . once
CASMKELFF TRBV19 . .
CASLKWGQETQYF TRBV2 . .
CASSQDYGRNNEKLFF TRBV4-3 . .
CASSDRLDRETEQYF TRBV9 TRBD1 few
CASSPPGRAHEQYF TRBV18 TRBD2 .
CASSLVGRAYGYTF TRBV28 . .
CASSLGGGASVTQYF TRBV28 TRBD2 .
CASSFLDRDTEAFF TRBV28 TRBD1 once
CASSLVGGAGAFF TRBV5-6 . .
CASSPSTDTQYF TRBV7-2 . .
CASSPSLAGPGDTQYF TRBV5-1 TRBD2 .
CASSLRTASGNTIYF TRBV28 . few
CASSIGQGNSPLHF TRBV19 TRBD1 many
CASSLPRGREQYF TRBV28 . .
CASSRGGTEGDETQYF TRBV23-1 . .